These 32 T cell receptor beta chains originate from one sample sequenced in a study of blood T cell repertoires in COVID-19. Produced via immunoSEQ multiplex PCR; TCRdb's table is partial and in-frame only. The sample holds about 160,000 clones, around four fifths seen once. The specimen sequenced was PBMCs or T cells enriched from blood (not recorded which). These TCRs come from a woman aged 45-60 years who had recovered from COVID-19.

This rearrangement joins TRBV7-9 to TRBJ2-3; 10 bases agree with TRBD2. After removal of 1 base from V and 3 bases from J, the junction contained 1 base not matched to a gene. The CDR3 has 15 amino acids. CDR1 and CDR2 (germline): SEHNR, FQNEAQ (reference sequence). CDR3 residues: CASSLVAGGTDTQYF. Here the CDR3 DNA reads TGTGCCAGCAGCTTAGTAGCGGGAGGAACAGATACGCAGTATTTT. Supplemented by reference TRBV7-9 and TRBJ2-3, the full variable domain reads DTGVSQNPRHKITKRGQNVTFRCDPISEHNRLYWYRQTLGQGPEFLTYFQNEAQLEKSRLLSDRFSAERPKGSFSTLEIQRTEQGDSAMYLCASSLVAGGTDTQYFGPGTRLTVL.

The V gene is TRBV9, the J gene TRBJ1-1; D may be TRBD1 (6 bases). Germline V gene lookup returns CDR1 SGDLS and CDR2 YYNGEE. The V end lost 0 bases, the J end lost 4 bases, and 7 bases lay between the germline ends. This CDR3 contains 13 residues. The CDR3 bases are TGTGCCAGCAGCGTAGACAGGGCCACTGAAGCTTTCTTT. It codes for CASSVDRATEAFF.

V is TRBV24-1 and J is TRBJ2-1; 7 positions match TRBD2. V shed 2 bases and J 13 bases; nucleotides not matched to a gene: 13. CDR1 and CDR2 from the germline V gene are KGHDR and SFDVKD. This CDR3 is built from 15 residues. CDR3 sequence (DNA): TGTGCCACCAGTGATTCGGGGAGGGCGGTCGCGCTACAGTTCTTC. This codes for CATSDSGRAVALQFF.

The V gene is TRBV28, the J gene TRBJ2-7; D is perhaps TRBD2 (7 bases). CDR3 length: 15 residues. Germline V gene sequence: CDR1 MDHEN, CDR2 SYDVKM. The V gene lost 6 bases and the J gene lost 4 bases, with 19 bases spanning the gap. CDR3 sequence reads: CASRSGGGEYYEQYF. CDR3 DNA: TGTGCCAGCAGATCGGGCGGGGGCGAGTATTACGAGCAGTACTTC.

V and J are TRBV19 and TRBJ1-5; no clear D gene. Germline V lookup: CDR1 LNHDA, CDR2 SQIVND (reference sequence). CDR3 length: 13 residues. V shed 5 bases and J shed 5 bases, with 10 bases lying between them. CDR3 DNA: TGTGCCAGTAGTTTCCGGGGAGATCAGCCCCAGCATTTT. This codes for CASSFRGDQPQHF.

The chain employs TRBV12-5 and TRBJ2-7, with D uncertain. Germline CDR1 is LGHNT and CDR2 is FRNRAP. This CDR3 is 13 amino acids long. Trimming removed 3 bases at V and 7 bases at J, with 13 bases between. The CDR3 is CASGLGSRQEQYF. CDR3 sequence (DNA): TGTGCTAGTGGTTTAGGTTCGCGGCAGGAGCAGTACTTC. Full variable domain (remainder filled in from reference TRBV12-5 and TRBJ2-7): DARVTQTPRHKVTEMGQEVTMRCQPILGHNTVFWYRQTMMQGLELLAYFRNRAPLDDSGMPKDRFSAEMPDATLATLKIQPSEPRDSAVYFCASGLGSRQEQYFGPGTRLTVT.

The J gene is TRBJ1-6, the V gene TRBV7-3; D is possibly TRBD1 (5 bases). The CDR3 contains 14 residues. The V gene's germline CDR1 is SGHTA and CDR2 FQGTGA. With 5 bases removed from V and 10 bases from J, the gap between germline ends came to 15 bases. For the CDR3, the DNA is TGTGCCAGCAGCCCTGGGGCAGGCGGATCACCCCTCCACTTT. Translated: CASSPGAGGSPLHF.

V and J are TRBV5-1 and TRBJ2-5; 7 bases align to TRBD1. V lost 5 bases, J lost 5 bases, and 6 bases stayed unmatched. Germline V gene lookup returns CDR1 SGHRS and CDR2 YFSETQ. This CDR3 comprises 13 residues. CDR3 protein: CASRTGVGETQYF. The CDR3 nucleotides are TGCGCCAGCAGAACAGGGGTGGGGGAGACCCAGTACTTC.

This sequence joins TRBV7-6 and TRBJ1-4; maybe TRBD1 (5 bases). With 0 bases removed from V and 4 bases from J, the gap between germline ends came to 12 bases. CDR1 SGHVS and CDR2 FNYEAQ come from the germline V gene. This CDR3 comprises 16 residues. CDR3 DNA: TGTGCCAGCAGCTTAGCGTCGGCAGGGATTAATGAAAAACTGTTTTTT. It yields the protein CASSLASAGINEKLFF.

The chain joins TRBV5-1 to TRBJ1-2, with D possibly being TRBD1 (5 bases). This CDR3 is 12 amino acids long. The germline V gene encodes CDR1 SGHRS and CDR2 YFSETQ. Trimming took off 4 bases at V and 6 bases at J, with 10 bases between the two ends. Written as DNA, the CDR3 is TGCGCCAGCAGCGGGCAAGGGGATGGCTACACCTTC. It encodes CASSGQGDGYTF. The complete variable domain, with remaining parts taken from reference TRBV5-1 and TRBJ1-2, reads KAGVTQTPRYLIKTRGQQVTLSCSPISGHRSVSWYQQTPGQGLQFLFEYFSETQRNKGNFPGRFSGRQFSNSRSEMNVSTLELGDSALYLCASSGQGDGYTFGSGTRLTVV.

V usage is TRBV28 and J usage is TRBJ2-1, with TRBD1 matching over 10 bases. CDR1 and CDR2 (germline): MDHEN, SYDVKM. V shed 5 bases and J 6 bases; nucleotides not matched to a gene: 22. The length of the CDR3 is 20 residues. The CDR3 coding sequence is TGTGCCAGCAGTCCGATCCGGGACAGGGGTCTTATTAGTCAGGGCAATGAGCAGTTCTTC. Protein: CASSPIRDRGLISQGNEQFF.

The rearrangement uses TRBV18 and TRBJ2-3; tentative D call: TRBD1 (5 bases). The V gene's germline CDR1 is KGHSH and CDR2 LQKENI. V gave up 4 bases and J gave up 3 bases, with 11 bases separating them. The CDR3 covers 14 residues. The CDR3, as DNA: TGTGCCAGCTCACAGGGCAGGGTTACAGATACGCAGTATTTT. Residues: CASSQGRVTDTQYF.

This clone was seen only once. This CDR3 is CASRRAGNEQFF. The CDR3 region has the DNA TGTGCCAGCAGGAGAGCGGGAAATGAGCAGTTCTTC. V usage is TRBV27 and J usage is TRBJ2-1; 7 bases match TRBD2. The ends lost 6 bases at V and 7 bases at J; junction bases unmatched: 3. The germline gives CDR1 MNHEY, CDR2 SMNVEV (reference sequence). CDR3 size: 12 residues.

The rearrangement links TRBV7-9 to TRBJ2-2, with D possibly matching TRBD2 (5 bases). CDR3 length: 14 amino acids. Germline lookup yields CDR1 SEHNR and CDR2 FQNEAQ (reference sequence). Trimming cost V 3 bases and J 4 bases, with 9 bases left between them. The CDR3 region is CASSFGEGTGELFF. The CDR3 region has the DNA TGTGCCAGCAGCTTCGGTGAGGGCACCGGGGAGCTGTTTTTT. The full variable domain, rest sourced from reference TRBV7-9 and TRBJ2-2, is DTGVSQNPRHKITKRGQNVTFRCDPISEHNRLYWYRQTLGQGPEFLTYFQNEAQLEKSRLLSDRFSAERPKGSFSTLEIQRTEQGDSAMYLCASSFGEGTGELFFGEGSRLTVL.

This chain links TRBV7-2 with TRBJ1-6, with TRBD1 matching 7 bases. Germline V gene lookup returns CDR1 SGHTA and CDR2 FQGNSA. This CDR3 comprises 16 residues. V lost 0 bases to trimming and J lost 5 bases; unmatched junction nucleotides: 4. The DNA for the CDR3 is TGTGCCAGCAGCTTAGCGGGACAGATCAATAATTCACCCCTCCACTTT. Its protein is CASSLAGQINNSPLHF.

The chain carries TRBV15 and TRBJ2-3; D unclear. This CDR3 spans 11 amino acids. The germline gives CDR1 LNHNV, CDR2 YYDKDF (reference sequence). V was trimmed by 2 bases and J by 6 bases, leaving 3 bases between them. The chain's CDR3 is CATSRSDTQYF. The CDR3 DNA sequence: TGTGCCACCAGCAGATCTGATACGCAGTATTTT.

The rearrangement links TRBV7-2 to TRBJ1-2, with no clear D. From germline, CDR1 is SGHTA and CDR2 FQGNSA. CDR3 length equals 12 residues. V was trimmed by 2 bases and J by 11 bases, leaving 12 bases between them. CDR3 coding DNA: TGTGCCAGCAGCTTATCGTTGGGAGGGTACACCTTC. Protein sequence: CASSLSLGGYTF.

V gene TRBV12-3 or TRBV12-4 combines with J gene TRBJ1-4; TRBD1 matches 7 bases. The CDR3 extends over 12 amino acids. V shed 4 bases, J shed 9 bases, and the junction held 2 bases outside the gene matches. The DNA for the CDR3 is TGTGCCAGCAGTTCGGACAGGCAAAAACTGTTTTTT. Residues: CASSSDRQKLFF.

The chain recombines TRBV4-3 with TRBJ2-3, with 8 positions matching TRBD2. Germline CDR1 and CDR2: LGHNA and YSLEER. Germline trimming cut 3 bases from V and 1 base from J; bases unmatched to any gene: 3. The CDR3 is 15 amino acids. The CDR3 DNA sequence: TGCGCCAGCAGCCACCAACTAGCGGGCACAGATACGCAGTATTTT. Its protein is CASSHQLAGTDTQYF.

The V call is TRBV7-9, the J call TRBJ1-2; weak D call: TRBD1 (5 bases). CDR1 and CDR2 from the germline V gene are SEHNR and FQNEAQ (reference sequence). Trimming shortened V by 2 bases and J by 7 bases, and 20 bases separated the two germline ends. The CDR3 covers 16 residues. The DNA of the CDR3 is TGTGCCAGCAGCTTAATTCAATCGACAGTGCGATTTGGCTACACCTTC. It encodes CASSLIQSTVRFGYTF.

The chain couples TRBV14 to TRBJ2-4; D may be TRBD1 (7 bases). The CDR3 sequence is 23 residues long. The germline V gene encodes CDR1 SGHDN and CDR2 FVKESK. Trimming removed 6 bases from V and 3 bases from J, with 39 bases in between. CDR3 in amino acids: CASSITGSGPGWMIRGDKNIQYF. The CDR3, as DNA: TGTGCCAGCAGTATAACCGGATCGGGGCCGGGATGGATGATCAGGGGGGACAAAAACATTCAGTACTTC.

J is TRBJ2-7 and V is TRBV6-2 or TRBV6-3; 9 bases map to TRBD1. Germline CDR1 reads MNHEY; CDR2 reads SVGEGT. Trimming cost V 3 bases and J 7 bases; bases outside gene matches: 7. CDR3 length equals 14 residues. CDR3 in DNA: TGTGCCAGCAGTTATTCGGGACAGGGAATAGAGCAGTACTTC. Residues: CASSYSGQGIEQYF.

This sequence joins TRBV28 and TRBJ1-3, with a tentative D call TRBD1 (6 bases). The CDR3 is made up of 16 amino acids. V gave up 6 bases and J gave up 0 bases, with 15 bases separating them. From germline, CDR1 is MDHEN and CDR2 SYDVKM. The CDR3 is CASSQQGPVSGNTIYF. CDR3 bases: TGTGCCAGCAGCCAACAGGGCCCCGTCTCTGGAAACACCATATATTTT.

The CDR3 region has the DNA TGTGCCAGCAATGAGGGCTATTCATCAGTTGAGCAGTTCTTC. As protein: CASNEGYSSVEQFF. This chain joins TRBV2 and TRBJ2-1; TRBD2 might be the D (5 bases). Germline CDR1 reads SNHLY; CDR2 reads FYNNEI. V lost 7 bases, J lost 9 bases, and 19 bases lay in between. This CDR3 region has 14 residues.

V is TRBV28 and J is TRBJ1-1; 10 positions agree with TRBD1. Germline loops: CDR1 MDHEN, CDR2 SYDVKM. V lost 5 bases and J lost 4; bases outside the gene matches: 4. CDR3 length: 14 amino acids. CDR3 region: CASSLWDRGTEAFF. The CDR3 region has the DNA TGTGCCAGCAGTCTCTGGGACAGGGGCACTGAAGCTTTCTTT.

The V gene is TRBV19, the J gene TRBJ2-5, with D maybe TRBD1 (5 bases). The germline V gene has CDR1 LNHDA and CDR2 SQIVND (reference sequence). The CDR3 is 12 residues long. Trimming left V 5 bases short and J 2 bases short, with 6 bases between. The CDR3 DNA is TGTGCCAGTAGTCGGACACAAGAGACCCAGTACTTC. Translation gives CASSRTQETQYF.

The rearrangement joins TRBV10-3 to TRBJ1-6, with a weak D call TRBD1 (6 bases). The germline gives CDR1 ENHRY, CDR2 SYGVKD. The germline V and J ends were trimmed by 6 bases and 10 bases, with 13 bases remaining between them. The CDR3 is made up of 13 amino acids. The CDR3 spells CAISDGGGSPLHF. The DNA for the CDR3 is TGTGCCATCAGCGATGGGGGCGGCTCACCCCTCCACTTT.

The chain employs TRBV11-2 and TRBJ2-7, with D possibly being TRBD1 (6 bases). Germline values: CDR1 SGHAT, CDR2 FQNNGV. V dropped 5 bases and J dropped 0 bases, with 14 bases sitting between them. The length of the CDR3 is 15 residues. Here the CDR3 reads CASSLSTGSSYEQYF. The DNA for the CDR3 is TGTGCCAGCAGCCTATCCACAGGGAGCTCCTACGAGCAGTACTTC. Drawing the rest from reference TRBV11-2 and TRBJ2-7, the complete variable domain is EAGVAQSPRYKIIEKRQSVAFWCNPISGHATLYWYQQILGQGPKLLIQFQNNGVVDDSQLPKDRFSAERLKGVDSTLKIQPAKLEDSAVYLCASSLSTGSSYEQYFGPGTRLTVT.

In the case of this clone: Additional DNA sequences in this sample encode the identical CDR3. V is TRBV5-1 and J is TRBJ2-7; 10 nucleotides match TRBD1. The CDR3 covers 15 residues. Germline values: CDR1 SGHRS, CDR2 YFSETQ. J was trimmed by 4 bases and V by 0 bases; bases with no gene match: 4. The CDR3 spells CASSLGDRGFYEQYF. CDR3 bases: TGCGCCAGCAGCTTGGGGGACAGGGGATTTTACGAGCAGTACTTC.

This clone was counted between two and nine times. The chain links TRBV3-1 (or the pseudogene TRBV3-2) to TRBJ2-2; 10 bases are shared with TRBD1. From germline, CDR1 is LGHDT and CDR2 YNNKEL (reference sequence). CDR3 length: 15 amino acids. J was trimmed by 5 bases and V by 4 bases; bases with no gene match: 4. CDR3 nucleotides: TGTGCCAGCAGCCGACAGGGGGCAAGTACCGGGGAGCTGTTTTTT. Translating gives CASSRQGASTGELFF.

This chain joins TRBV19 and TRBJ1-4; 9 bases are a match to TRBD1. The CDR3 length is 14 residues. The J segment lost 7 bases and the V segment lost 10 bases, leaving 10 bases of the junction unmatched. The V gene's germline CDR1 is LNHDA and CDR2 SQIVND (reference sequence). The chain's CDR3 is CATQSGTGSEKLFF. The CDR3 DNA is TGTGCCACACAATCCGGGACAGGGAGTGAAAAACTGTTTTTT.

The sample holds one count of this clone. V and J are TRBV6-5 and TRBJ1-1, with no clear D. V was cut by 7 bases and J by 1 base, with 13 bases left in between. Germline V gene data show CDR1 as MNHEY and CDR2 as SVGAGI. The CDR3 is made up of 14 amino acids. CDR3 in amino acids: CASTPVRWNTEAFF. The CDR3 nucleotides read TGTGCCAGCACCCCTGTTCGGTGGAACACTGAAGCTTTCTTT.